This record looks at one T cell receptor (beta chain) sequence and its context. Its specificity is not known. Donors were ostensibly healthy at sampling, although undocumented immune exposures were probable. The CDR3 consists of 17 residues. Germline values: CDR1 MGHDK, CDR2 SYGVNS. V gave up 3 bases and J gave up 3 bases, with 21 bases separating them. This sample stems from a study of cytomegalovirus exposure and HLA in healthy donors. Study-level results: There were several of the most significant clusters that appeared linked to common viral pathogens in a later analysis. The CMV antigen specificity of three CMV-associated chains was confirmed through in vitro analysis. Most CMV-associated TCR beta chains were later found to appear HLA-restricted.

PCR was performed using 60 Vbeta and 13 Jbeta primers. The repertoire was sequenced with immunoSEQ multiplex PCR; TCRdb's copy has only in-frame clones and lacks some. The table includes some 160,000 clones, around four fifths detected once. Sequenced input: PBMCs. The V and J genes are TRBV25-1 and TRBJ2-7, with a tentative D call TRBD2 (7 bases). This clonotype was obtained from a male donor in good health and CMV-seronegative. For the CDR3, the DNA is TGTGCCAGCAGTGATGAAAGAGGGGGGGGGCCCAACTACGAGCAGTACTTC. It encodes CASSDERGGGPNYEQYF.